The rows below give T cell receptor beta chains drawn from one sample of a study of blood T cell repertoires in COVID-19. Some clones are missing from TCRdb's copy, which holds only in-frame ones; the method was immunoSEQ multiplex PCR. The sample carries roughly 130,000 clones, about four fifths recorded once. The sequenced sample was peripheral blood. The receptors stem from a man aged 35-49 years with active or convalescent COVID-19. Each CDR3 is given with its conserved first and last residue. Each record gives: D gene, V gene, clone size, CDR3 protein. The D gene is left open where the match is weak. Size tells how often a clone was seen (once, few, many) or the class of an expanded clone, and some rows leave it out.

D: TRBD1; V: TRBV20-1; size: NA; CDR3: CSASGTGKVLGQPQHF
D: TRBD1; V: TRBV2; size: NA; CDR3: CASSADRGITDTQYF
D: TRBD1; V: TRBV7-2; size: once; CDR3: CASSLDRDYGYTF
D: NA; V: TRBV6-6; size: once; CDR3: CASRDRRGASDTQYF
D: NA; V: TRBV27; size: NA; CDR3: CASRRRDTANTGELFF
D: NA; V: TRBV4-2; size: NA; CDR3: CASSPDRMNTEAFF
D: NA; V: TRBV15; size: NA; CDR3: CATSRDKSPEIGAFF
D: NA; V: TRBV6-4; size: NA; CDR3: CASSGGGLSFF
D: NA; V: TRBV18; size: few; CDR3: CASSGGQGRVEAFF
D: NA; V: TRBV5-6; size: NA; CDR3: CASSLDAPSGANVLTF
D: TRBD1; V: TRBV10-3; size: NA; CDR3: CAISEATTGVNSPLHF
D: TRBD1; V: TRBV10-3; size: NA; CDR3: CAISLPPGTGDTGELFF
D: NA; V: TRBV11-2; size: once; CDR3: CASSLEEGGAYEQYF
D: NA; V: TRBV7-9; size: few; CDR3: CASSLGQGNQPQHF
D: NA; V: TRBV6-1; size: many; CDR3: CASSDLLMNTEAFF
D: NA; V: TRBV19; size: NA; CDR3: CASRGTGLEKLFF
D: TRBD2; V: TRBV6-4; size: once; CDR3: CASSASVKRGGRTGELFF
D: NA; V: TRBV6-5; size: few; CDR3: CASSSQTNYGYTF
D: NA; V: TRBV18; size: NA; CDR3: CASSPRREPYGYTF
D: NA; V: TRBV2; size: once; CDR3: CASKNWGDSNQPQHF
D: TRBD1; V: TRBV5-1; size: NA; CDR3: CASRDRPSEGNTIYF
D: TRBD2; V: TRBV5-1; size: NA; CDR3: CASSLATGGPEETQYF